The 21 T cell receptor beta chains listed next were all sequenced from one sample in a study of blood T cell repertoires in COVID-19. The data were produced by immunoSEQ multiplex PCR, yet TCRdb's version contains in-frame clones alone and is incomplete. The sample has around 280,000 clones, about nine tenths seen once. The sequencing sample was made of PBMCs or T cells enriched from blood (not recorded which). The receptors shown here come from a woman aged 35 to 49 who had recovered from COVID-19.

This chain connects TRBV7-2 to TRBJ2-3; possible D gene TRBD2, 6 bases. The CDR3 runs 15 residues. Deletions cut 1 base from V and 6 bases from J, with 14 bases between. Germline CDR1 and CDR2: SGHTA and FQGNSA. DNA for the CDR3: TGTGCCAGCAGCTTAGTAGCGGCGGGTCGGGATACGCAGTATTTT. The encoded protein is CASSLVAAGRDTQYF. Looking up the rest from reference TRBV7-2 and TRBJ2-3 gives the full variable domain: GAGVSQSPSNKVTEKGKDVELRCDPISGHTALYWYRQSLGQGLEFLIYFQGNSAPDKSGLPSDRFSAERTGGSVSTLTIQRTQQEDSAVYLCASSLVAAGRDTQYFGPGTRLTVL.

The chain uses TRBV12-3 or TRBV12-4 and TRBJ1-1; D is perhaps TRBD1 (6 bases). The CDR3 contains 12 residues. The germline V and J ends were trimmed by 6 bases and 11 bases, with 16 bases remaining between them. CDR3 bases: TGTGCCAGCAGCCCCGGACAGATCATTGCTTTCTTT. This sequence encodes CASSPGQIIAFF.

The CDR3 loop is CSVAGGSNQPQHF. CDR3 nucleotide sequence: TGCAGCGTTGCGGGAGGGAGTAATCAGCCCCAGCATTTT. V gene TRBV29-1 combines with J gene TRBJ1-5; the D is unclear. V lost 4 bases, J lost 4 bases, and 11 bases lay in between. This CDR3 has 13 amino acids. Germline V lookup: CDR1 SQVTM, CDR2 ANQGSEA.

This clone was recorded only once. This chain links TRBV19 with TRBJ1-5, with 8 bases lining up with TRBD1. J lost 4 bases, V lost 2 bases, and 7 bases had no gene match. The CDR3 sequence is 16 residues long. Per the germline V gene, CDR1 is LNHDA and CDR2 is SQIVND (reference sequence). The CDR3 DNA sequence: TGTGCCAGTAGTATATATTGGGGGGACAGGAATCAGCCCCAGCATTTT. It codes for CASSIYWGDRNQPQHF.

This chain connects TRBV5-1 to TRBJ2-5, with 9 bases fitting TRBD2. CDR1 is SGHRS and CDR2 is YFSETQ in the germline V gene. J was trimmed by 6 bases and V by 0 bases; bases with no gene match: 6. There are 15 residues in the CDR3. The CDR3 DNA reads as TGCGCCAGCAGCTTGGGGGTAGCGGGAGCTCAGACCCAGTACTTC. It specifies CASSLGVAGAQTQYF. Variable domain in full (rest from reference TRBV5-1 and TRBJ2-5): KAGVTQTPRYLIKTRGQQVTLSCSPISGHRSVSWYQQTPGQGLQFLFEYFSETQRNKGNFPGRFSGRQFSNSRSEMNVSTLELGDSALYLCASSLGVAGAQTQYFGPGTRLLVL.

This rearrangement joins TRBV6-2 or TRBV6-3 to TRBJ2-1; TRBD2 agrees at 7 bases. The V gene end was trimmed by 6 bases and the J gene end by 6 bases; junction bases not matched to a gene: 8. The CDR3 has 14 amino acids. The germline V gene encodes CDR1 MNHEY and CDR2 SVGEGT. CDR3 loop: CASRPSGGINEQFF. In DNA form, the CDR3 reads TGTGCCAGCAGGCCTAGCGGAGGTATCAATGAGCAGTTCTTC.

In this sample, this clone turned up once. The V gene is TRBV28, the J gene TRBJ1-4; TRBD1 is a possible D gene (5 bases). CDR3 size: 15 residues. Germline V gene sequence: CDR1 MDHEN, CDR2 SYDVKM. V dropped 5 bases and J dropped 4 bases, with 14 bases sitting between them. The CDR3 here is CASSAFGGGNEKLFF. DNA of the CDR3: TGTGCCAGCAGTGCCTTCGGGGGGGGTAATGAAAAACTGTTTTTT.

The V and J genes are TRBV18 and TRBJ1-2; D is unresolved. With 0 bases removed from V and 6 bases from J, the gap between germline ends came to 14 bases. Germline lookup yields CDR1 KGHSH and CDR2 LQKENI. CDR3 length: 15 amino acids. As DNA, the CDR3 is TGTGCCAGCTCACCACCGGGTTCGGGGAAGGATGGCTACACCTTC. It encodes CASSPPGSGKDGYTF.

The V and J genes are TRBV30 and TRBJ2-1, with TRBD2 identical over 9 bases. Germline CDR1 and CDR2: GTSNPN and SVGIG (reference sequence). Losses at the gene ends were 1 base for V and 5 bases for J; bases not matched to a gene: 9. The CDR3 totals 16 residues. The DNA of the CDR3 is TGTGCCTGGAGTGCCTATGGTAGCGGGGGTGACAATGAGCAGTTCTTC. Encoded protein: CAWSAYGSGGDNEQFF.

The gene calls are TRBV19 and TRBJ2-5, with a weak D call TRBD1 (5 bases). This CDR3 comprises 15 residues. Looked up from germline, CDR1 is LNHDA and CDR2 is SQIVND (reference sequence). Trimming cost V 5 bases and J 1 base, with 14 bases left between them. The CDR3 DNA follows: TGTGCCAGTAGTCAATTTGGGGCGGTCCAAGAGACCCAGTACTTC. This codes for CASSQFGAVQETQYF.

The CDR3 region is CASSEEANEQFF. CDR3 bases: TGTGCCAGCAGTGAAGAGGCCAATGAGCAGTTCTTC. The V gene is TRBV25-1, the J gene TRBJ2-1; no clear D. In germline, CDR1 is MGHDK, CDR2 SYGVNS. This CDR3 region has 12 residues. Trimming removed 2 bases from V and 6 bases from J, with 5 bases in between. The full variable domain, with the rest looked up from reference TRBV25-1 and TRBJ2-1, is EADIYQTPRYLVIGTGKKITLECSQTMGHDKMYWYQQDPGMELHLIHYSYGVNSTEKGDLSSESTVSRIRTEHFPLTLESARPSHTSQYLCASSEEANEQFFGPGTRLTVL.

The CDR3 DNA sequence: TGTGCCAACCCGATTGTAGGGGATGCGGGGACTGAAGCTTTCTTT. It yields the protein CANPIVGDAGTEAFF. The V call is TRBV19, the J call TRBJ1-1; perhaps TRBD1 as D (5 bases). Trimming took off 10 bases at V and 5 bases at J, with 23 bases between the two ends. The CDR3 is 15 residues long. Germline lookup yields CDR1 LNHDA and CDR2 SQIVND (reference sequence). Full variable domain (rest looked up from reference TRBV19 and TRBJ1-1): DGGITQSPKYLFRKEGQNVTLSCEQNLNHDAMYWYRQDPGQGLRLIYYSQIVNDFQKGDIAEGYSVSREKKESFPLTVTSAQKNPTAFYLCANPIVGDAGTEAFFGQGTRLTVV.

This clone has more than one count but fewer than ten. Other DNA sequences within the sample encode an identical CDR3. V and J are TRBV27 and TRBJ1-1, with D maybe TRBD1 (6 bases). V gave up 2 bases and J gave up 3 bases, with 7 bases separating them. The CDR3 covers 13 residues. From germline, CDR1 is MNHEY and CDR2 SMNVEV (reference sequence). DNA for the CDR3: TGTGCCAGCAGTTTAAACAGGGACACTGAAGCTTTCTTT. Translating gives CASSLNRDTEAFF.

The CDR3 DNA follows: TGTGCCAGCAGCCCGCCGGGACTAGCTTACAATGAGCAGTTCTTC. It is translated as CASSPPGLAYNEQFF. The chain couples TRBV7-9 to TRBJ2-1; 9 bases are shared with TRBD2. Germline V gene sequence: CDR1 SEHNR, CDR2 FQNEAQ (reference sequence). The CDR3 has 15 amino acids. Germline trimming cut 5 bases from V and 4 bases from J; bases unmatched to any gene: 6.

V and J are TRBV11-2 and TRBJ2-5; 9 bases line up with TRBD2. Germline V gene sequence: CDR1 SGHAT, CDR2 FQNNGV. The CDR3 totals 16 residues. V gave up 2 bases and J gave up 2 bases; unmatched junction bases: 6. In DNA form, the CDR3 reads TGTGCCAGCAGCTTATTCCGGCTAGCGGGGCAAGAGACCCAGTACTTC. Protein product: CASSLFRLAGQETQYF.

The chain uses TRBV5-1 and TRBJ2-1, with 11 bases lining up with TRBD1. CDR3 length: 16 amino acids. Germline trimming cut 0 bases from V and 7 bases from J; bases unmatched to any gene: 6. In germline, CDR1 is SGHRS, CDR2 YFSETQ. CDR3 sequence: CASSLAPGQGANEQFF. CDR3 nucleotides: TGCGCCAGCAGCTTGGCCCCAGGACAGGGGGCGAATGAGCAGTTCTTC.

CDR3 in amino acids: CASSLAFSLLTF. CDR3 nucleotides: TGTGCCAGCAGTTTAGCGTTTTCTCTCCTCACCTTC. V usage is TRBV12-3 or TRBV12-4 and J usage is TRBJ1-2; D unresolved. This CDR3 region has 12 residues. V was shortened by 0 bases and J by 13 bases, with 12 bases between the two germline ends.

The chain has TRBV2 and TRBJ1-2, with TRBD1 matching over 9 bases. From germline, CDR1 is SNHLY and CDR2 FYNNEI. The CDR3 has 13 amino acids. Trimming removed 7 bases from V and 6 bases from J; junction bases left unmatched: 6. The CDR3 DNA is TGTGCCAGCAACCGGGACAGGGAGGATGGCTACACCTTC. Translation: CASNRDREDGYTF.

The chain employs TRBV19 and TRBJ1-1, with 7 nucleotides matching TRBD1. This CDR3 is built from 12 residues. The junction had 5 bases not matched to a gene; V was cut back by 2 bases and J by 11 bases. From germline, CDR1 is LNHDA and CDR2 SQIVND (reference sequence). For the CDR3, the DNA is TGTGCCAGTAGTATAACGGGACAGTGGGCTTTCTTT. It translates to CASSITGQWAFF.

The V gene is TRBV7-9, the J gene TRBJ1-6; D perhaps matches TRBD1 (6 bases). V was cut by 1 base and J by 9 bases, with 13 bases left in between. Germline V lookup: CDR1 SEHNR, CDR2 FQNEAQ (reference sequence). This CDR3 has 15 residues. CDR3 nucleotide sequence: TGTGCCAGCAGCTTAGGGGCCAGGGGAAGTTCACCCCTCCACTTT. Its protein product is CASSLGARGSSPLHF.

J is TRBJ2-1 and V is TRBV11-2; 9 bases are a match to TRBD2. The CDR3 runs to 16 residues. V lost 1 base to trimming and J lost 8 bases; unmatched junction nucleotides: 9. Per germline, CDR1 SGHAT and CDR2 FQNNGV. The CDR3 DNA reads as TGTGCCAGCAGCTTAGTCACTGTAGCGGGGGTGGATGAGCAGTTCTTC. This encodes CASSLVTVAGVDEQFF.